The T cell receptor (beta chain) described here comes from a study of blood T cells in healthy people across ages. Study results and limitations: PBMC samples, being unsorted, prevented any conclusive comparison of naive and antigen-experienced cells.

Germline V lookup: CDR1 MNHNY, CDR2 SVGAGI (reference sequence). The length of the CDR3 is 16 residues. The J segment lost 0 bases and the V segment lost 6 bases, leaving 5 bases of the junction unmatched. Samples each had at least 6 micrograms of total RNA extracted. Comment on this clonotype: The target antigen is unknown.

It was with a sample-barcoded 5' primer and a J-beta primer mix that a second PCR of about 6 to 12 cycles was run. MiXCR was run by TCRdb on the 5' RACE reads, yielding one entry per CDR3 protein. The sample includes some 1.1 million distinct CDR3 sequences, around two fifths of them seen just once. The sequenced sample consisted of blood. The rearrangement joins TRBV6-6 to TRBJ1-6; 7 bases fit TRBD1. This TCR came from a man in his late teens or twenties in good health. CDR3 loop: CASSQGDSSYNSPLHF. Here the CDR3 DNA reads TGTGCCAGCAGCCAAGGGGACAGCTCCTATAATTCACCCCTCCACTTT.